The T cell receptor beta chain under discussion was sequenced for a study of blood T cell repertoires in COVID-19. Study at large: COVID-19 samples, acute and convalescent, were from the United States, Italy and Spain.

The authors' processing: Reference gene primers were amplified, and this amplification served to estimate nucleated cell counts. The protocol was immunoSEQ multiplex PCR, while the TCRdb copy is restricted to in-frame clones and leaves out a portion. V and J calls and clone size come straight from that table; D and trimming were deduced from the DNA. The table shows about 100,000 clones, with about 90% occurring only once. This TCR derives from a man older than 75 with acute or convalescent COVID-19. The sequencing input was peripheral blood.

Here the CDR3 DNA reads TGTGCCAGCAAACAGGGGATAGGGGACACCGGGGAGCTGTTTTTT. Translated: CASKQGIGDTGELFF. The gene calls are TRBV2 and TRBJ2-2, with 7 bases aligning to TRBD1. Germline V gene data show CDR1 as SNHLY and CDR2 as FYNNEI. V was clipped by 7 bases and J by 3 bases; unmatched bases: 8. The CDR3 sequence is 15 residues long.